This record concerns one TCR beta chain sequence. Libraries were prepared by immunoSEQ multiplex PCR; TCRdb keeps only in-frame clonotypes and omits some of them. The sample lists some 100,000 clones, around nine tenths occurring once. The CDR3 consists of 16 residues. Germline V gives CDR1 KGHSH, CDR2 LQKENI. Trimming removed 1 base from V and 1 base from J; junction bases left unmatched: 3. The record originates from a study of T cell changes during pregnancy in multiple sclerosis. The sequence came from a female donor with multiple sclerosis, enrolled in a pregnancy study. This specimen consisted of peripheral blood, obtained in the second trimester of pregnancy. This chain connects TRBV18 to TRBJ1-5; 8 nucleotides line up with TRBD1. CDR3 sequence: CASSPQDRVSNQPQHF. In DNA, the CDR3 is TGTGCCAGCTCACCACAGGACAGGGTAAGCAATCAGCCCCAGCATTTT.